The source of this TCR beta chain is a study of blood T cell repertoires in COVID-19. For the study at large: Acute and convalescent COVID-19 specimens originated in the United States, Italy and Spain.

V was shortened by 5 bases and J by 10 bases, with 11 bases between the two germline ends. CDR3 length equals 11 residues. CDR1 is MNHEY and CDR2 is SMNVEV in the germline V gene (reference sequence). Using immunoSEQ multiplex PCR, the repertoire was profiled, and TCRdb retains in-frame clones only, with some absent. This table holds approximately 68,000 clones, roughly 81% found once. Sequencing input: peripheral blood. The chain links TRBV27 to TRBJ1-1, with unresolved D. The receptor was isolated from a human donor in a cohort sampled during active COVID-19. The CDR3 spells CASSGVEGAFF. The CDR3 DNA is TGTGCCAGCAGTGGGGTTGAGGGAGCTTTCTTT.